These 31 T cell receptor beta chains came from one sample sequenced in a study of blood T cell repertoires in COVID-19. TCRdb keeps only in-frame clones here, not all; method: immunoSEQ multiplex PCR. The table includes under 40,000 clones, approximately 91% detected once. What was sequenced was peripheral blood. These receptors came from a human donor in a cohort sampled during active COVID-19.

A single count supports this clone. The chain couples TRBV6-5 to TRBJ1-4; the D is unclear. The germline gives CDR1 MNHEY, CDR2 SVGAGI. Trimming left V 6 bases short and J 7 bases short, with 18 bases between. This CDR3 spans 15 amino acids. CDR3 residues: CASSLQTVGGEKLFF. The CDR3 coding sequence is TGTGCCAGCAGCCTACAGACCGTTGGAGGTGAAAAACTGTTTTTT.

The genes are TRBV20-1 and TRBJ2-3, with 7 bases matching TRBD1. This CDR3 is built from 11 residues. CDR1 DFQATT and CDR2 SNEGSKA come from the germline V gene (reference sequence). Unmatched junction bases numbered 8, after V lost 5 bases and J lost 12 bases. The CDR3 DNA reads TGCAGTGCTCGGACAGGCTCCACTCAGTATTTT. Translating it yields CSARTGSTQYF.

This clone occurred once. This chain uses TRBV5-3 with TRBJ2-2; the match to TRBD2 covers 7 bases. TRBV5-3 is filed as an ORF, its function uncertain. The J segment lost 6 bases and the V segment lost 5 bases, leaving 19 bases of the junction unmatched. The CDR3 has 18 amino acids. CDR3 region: CARSPPRWEGLSSGELFF. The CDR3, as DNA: TGTGCCAGAAGTCCCCCCCGGTGGGAGGGCCTCAGCTCCGGGGAGCTGTTTTTT.

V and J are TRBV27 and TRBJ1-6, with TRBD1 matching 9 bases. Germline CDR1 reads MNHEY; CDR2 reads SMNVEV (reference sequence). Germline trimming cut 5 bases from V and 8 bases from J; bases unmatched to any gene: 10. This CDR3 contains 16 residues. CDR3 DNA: TGTGCCAGCAGTCCGGGACAGGGCTTTTCTTATTCACCCCTCCACTTT. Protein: CASSPGQGFSYSPLHF.

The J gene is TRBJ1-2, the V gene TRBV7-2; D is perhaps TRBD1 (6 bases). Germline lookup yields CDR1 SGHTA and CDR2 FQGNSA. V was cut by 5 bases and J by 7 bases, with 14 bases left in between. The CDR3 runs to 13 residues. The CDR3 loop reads CASSRGAGAGYTF. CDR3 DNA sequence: TGTGCCAGCAGCCGGGGGGCAGGGGCTGGCTACACCTTC.

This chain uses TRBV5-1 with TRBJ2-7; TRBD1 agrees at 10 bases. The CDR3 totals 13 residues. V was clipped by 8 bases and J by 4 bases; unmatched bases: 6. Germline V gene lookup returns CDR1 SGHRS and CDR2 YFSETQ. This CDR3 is CASSGTGEYEQYF. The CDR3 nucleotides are TGCGCCAGTTCAGGGACAGGGGAATACGAGCAGTACTTC. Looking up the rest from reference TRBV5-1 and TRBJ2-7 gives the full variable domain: KAGVTQTPRYLIKTRGQQVTLSCSPISGHRSVSWYQQTPGQGLQFLFEYFSETQRNKGNFPGRFSGRQFSNSRSEMNVSTLELGDSALYLCASSGTGEYEQYFGPGTRLTVT.

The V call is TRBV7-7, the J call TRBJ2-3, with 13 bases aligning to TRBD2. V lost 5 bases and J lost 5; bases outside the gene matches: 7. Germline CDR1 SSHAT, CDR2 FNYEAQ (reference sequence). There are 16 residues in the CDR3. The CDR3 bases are TGTGCCAGCAGCCAAACTAGCGGGAGGGATCTAGATACGCAGTATTTT. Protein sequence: CASSQTSGRDLDTQYF. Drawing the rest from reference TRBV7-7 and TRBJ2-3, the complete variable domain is GAGVSQSPRYKVTKRGQDVTLRCDPISSHATLYWYQQALGQGPEFLTYFNYEAQPDKSGLPSDRFSAERPEGSISTLTIQRTEQRDSAMYRCASSQTSGRDLDTQYFGPGTRLTVL.

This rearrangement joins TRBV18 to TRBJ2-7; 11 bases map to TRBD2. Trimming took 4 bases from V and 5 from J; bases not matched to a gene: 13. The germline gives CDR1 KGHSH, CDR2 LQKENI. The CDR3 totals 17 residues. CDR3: CASSQGLAGGPEDEQYF. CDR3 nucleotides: TGTGCCAGCTCACAGGGGCTAGCGGGAGGTCCAGAGGACGAGCAGTACTTC. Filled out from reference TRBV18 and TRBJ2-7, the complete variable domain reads NAGVMQNPRHLVRRRGQEARLRCSPMKGHSHVYWYRQLPEEGLKFMVYLQKENIIDESGMPKERFSAEFPKEGPSILRIQQVVRGDSAAYFCASSQGLAGGPEDEQYFGPGTRLTVT.

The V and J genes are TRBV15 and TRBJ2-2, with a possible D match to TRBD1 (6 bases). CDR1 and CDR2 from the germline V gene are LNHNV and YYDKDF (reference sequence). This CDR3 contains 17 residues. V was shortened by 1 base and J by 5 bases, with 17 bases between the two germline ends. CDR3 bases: TGTGCCACCAGCAGAGGGTCGGGGTCGCAGGGGACCGGGGAGCTGTTTTTT. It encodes CATSRGSGSQGTGELFF.

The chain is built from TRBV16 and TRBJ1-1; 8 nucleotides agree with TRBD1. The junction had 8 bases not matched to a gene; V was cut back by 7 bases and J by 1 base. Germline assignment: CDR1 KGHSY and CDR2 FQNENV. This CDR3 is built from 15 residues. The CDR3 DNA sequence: TGTGCCAGCACATTCCCAGGGGGCGAGAACACTGAAGCTTTCTTT. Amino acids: CASTFPGGENTEAFF.

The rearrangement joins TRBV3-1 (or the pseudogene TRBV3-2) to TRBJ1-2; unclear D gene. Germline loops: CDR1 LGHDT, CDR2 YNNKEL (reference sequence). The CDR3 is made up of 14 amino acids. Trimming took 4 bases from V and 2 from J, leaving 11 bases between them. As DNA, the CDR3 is TGTGCCAGCAGCCCGTCGGGAGGAAACTATGGCTACACCTTC. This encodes CASSPSGGNYGYTF.

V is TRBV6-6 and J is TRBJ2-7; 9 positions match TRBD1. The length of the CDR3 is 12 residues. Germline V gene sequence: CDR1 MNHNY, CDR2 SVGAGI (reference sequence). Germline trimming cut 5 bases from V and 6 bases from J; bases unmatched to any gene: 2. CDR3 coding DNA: TGTGCCAGCAGTGCACAGGGGGCCGAGCAGTACTTC. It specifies CASSAQGAEQYF.

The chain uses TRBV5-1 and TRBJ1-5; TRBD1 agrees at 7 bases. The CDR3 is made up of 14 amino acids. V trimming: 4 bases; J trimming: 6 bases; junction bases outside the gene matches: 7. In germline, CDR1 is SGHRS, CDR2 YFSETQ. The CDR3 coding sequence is TGCGCCAGCAGCCCATCAGGGGGGACTCAGCCCCAGCATTTT. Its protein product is CASSPSGGTQPQHF.

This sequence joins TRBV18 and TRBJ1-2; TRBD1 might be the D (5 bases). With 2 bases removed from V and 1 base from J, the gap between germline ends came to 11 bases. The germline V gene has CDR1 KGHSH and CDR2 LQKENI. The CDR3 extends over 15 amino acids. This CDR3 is CASSPTGRYNYGYTF. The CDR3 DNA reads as TGTGCCAGCTCACCAACAGGCAGATATAACTATGGCTACACCTTC.

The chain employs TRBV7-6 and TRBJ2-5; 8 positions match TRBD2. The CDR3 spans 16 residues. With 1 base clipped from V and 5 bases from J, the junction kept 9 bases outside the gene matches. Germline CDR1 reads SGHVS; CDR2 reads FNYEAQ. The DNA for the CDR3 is TGTGCCAGCAGCTTAGGGGGCAGCGGGAGCTGGGAGACCCAGTACTTC. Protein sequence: CASSLGGSGSWETQYF.

The CDR3: CASSDMGQGQNTEAFF. CDR3 in DNA: TGTGCCAGCAGTGACATGGGACAGGGACAGAACACTGAAGCTTTCTTT. The genes are TRBV6-1 and TRBJ1-1, with 9 bases that match TRBD1. The CDR3 has 16 amino acids. Trimming at V came to 3 bases and at J to 1 base, leaving 6 bases not matched to a gene. Germline V CDR1 and CDR2: MNHNS, SASEGT.

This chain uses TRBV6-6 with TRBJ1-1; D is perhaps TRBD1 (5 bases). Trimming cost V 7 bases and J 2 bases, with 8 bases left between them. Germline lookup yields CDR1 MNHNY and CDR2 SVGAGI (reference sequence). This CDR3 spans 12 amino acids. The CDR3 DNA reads TGTGCCAGCACGCAGGGAAACACTGAAGCTTTCTTT. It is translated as CASTQGNTEAFF.

CDR3: CASSDNRASGNTIYF. CDR3 nucleotides: TGCGCCAGCAGCGATAACAGGGCCTCTGGAAACACCATATATTTT. J is TRBJ1-3 and V is TRBV5-1; possible D gene TRBD1, 6 bases. The germline CDR1 and CDR2 sequences are SGHRS and YFSETQ. CDR3 length: 15 amino acids. Trimming removed 4 bases at V and 0 bases at J, with 11 bases between.

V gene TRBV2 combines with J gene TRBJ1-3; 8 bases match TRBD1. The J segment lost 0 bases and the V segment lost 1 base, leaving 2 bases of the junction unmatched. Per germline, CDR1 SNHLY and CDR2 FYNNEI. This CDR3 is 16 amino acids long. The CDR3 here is CASSEGTGNSGNTIYF. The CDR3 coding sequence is TGTGCCAGCAGTGAAGGGACAGGGAACTCTGGAAACACCATATATTTT. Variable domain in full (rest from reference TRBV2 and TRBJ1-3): EPEVTQTPSHQVTQMGQEVILRCVPISNHLYFYWYRQILGQKVEFLVSFYNNEISEKSEIFDDQFSVERPDGSNFTLKIRSTKLEDSAMYFCASSEGTGNSGNTIYFGEGSWLTVV.

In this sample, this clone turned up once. The CDR3 sequence is CASSLASGGSSYNEQFF. The CDR3 region has the DNA TGTGCCAGCAGCTTGGCTAGCGGGGGTTCCTCCTACAATGAGCAGTTCTTC. This chain joins TRBV5-4 and TRBJ2-1, with 10 bases lining up with TRBD2. Unmatched junction bases numbered 3, after V lost 0 bases and J lost 0 bases. CDR1 and CDR2 from the germline V gene are SGHNT and YYREEE (reference sequence). CDR3 length equals 17 residues.

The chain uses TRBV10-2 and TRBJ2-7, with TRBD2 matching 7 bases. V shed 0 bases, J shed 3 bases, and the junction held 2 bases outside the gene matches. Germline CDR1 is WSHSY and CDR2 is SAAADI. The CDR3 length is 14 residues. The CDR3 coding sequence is TGCGCCAGCAGTGAGTCGGGGGGGGGCTACGAGCAGTACTTC. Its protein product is CASSESGGGYEQYF.

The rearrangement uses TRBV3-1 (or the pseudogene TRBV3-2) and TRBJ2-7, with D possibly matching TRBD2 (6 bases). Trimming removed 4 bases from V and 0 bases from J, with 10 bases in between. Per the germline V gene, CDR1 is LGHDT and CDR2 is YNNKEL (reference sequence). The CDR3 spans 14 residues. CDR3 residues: CASSLSGSSYEQYF. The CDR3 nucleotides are TGTGCCAGCAGCCTTAGCGGAAGCTCCTACGAGCAGTACTTC.

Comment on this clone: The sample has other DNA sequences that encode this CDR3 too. Here the CDR3 DNA reads TGCGCCAGCAGCCTTCAGGGGTACGAGCAGTACTTC. Amino acids: CASSLQGYEQYF. The chain combines TRBV5-1 with TRBJ2-7, with D perhaps TRBD1 (6 bases). CDR3 length equals 12 residues. With 4 bases removed from V and 4 bases from J, the gap between germline ends came to 9 bases. Germline V CDR1 and CDR2: SGHRS, YFSETQ.

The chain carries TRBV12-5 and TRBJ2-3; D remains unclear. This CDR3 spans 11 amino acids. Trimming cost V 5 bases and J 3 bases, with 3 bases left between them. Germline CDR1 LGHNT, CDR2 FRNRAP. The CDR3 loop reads CASGPTDTQYF. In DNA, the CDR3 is TGTGCTAGTGGTCCTACAGATACGCAGTATTTT.

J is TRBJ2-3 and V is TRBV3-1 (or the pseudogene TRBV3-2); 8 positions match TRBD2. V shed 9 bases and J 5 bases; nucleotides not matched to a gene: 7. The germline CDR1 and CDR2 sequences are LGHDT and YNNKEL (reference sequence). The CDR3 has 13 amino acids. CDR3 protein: CARPGLGVDTQYF. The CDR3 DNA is TGTGCCAGACCGGGACTAGGGGTAGATACGCAGTATTTT.

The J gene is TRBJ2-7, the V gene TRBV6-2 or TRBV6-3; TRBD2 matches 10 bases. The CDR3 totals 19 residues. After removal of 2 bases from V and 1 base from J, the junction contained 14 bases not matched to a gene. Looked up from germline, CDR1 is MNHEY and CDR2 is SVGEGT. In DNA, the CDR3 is TGTGCCAGCAGTTACCCCATAGCGGGGGGCTCCAAAAGGTCCTACGAGCAGTACTTC. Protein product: CASSYPIAGGSKRSYEQYF.

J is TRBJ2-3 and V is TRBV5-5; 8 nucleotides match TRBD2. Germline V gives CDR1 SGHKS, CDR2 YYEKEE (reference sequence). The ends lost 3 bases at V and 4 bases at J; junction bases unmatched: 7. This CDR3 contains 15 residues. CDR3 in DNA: TGTGCCAGCAGCTCTTACGGGAGGGCCGCAGATACGCAGTATTTT. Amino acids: CASSSYGRAADTQYF. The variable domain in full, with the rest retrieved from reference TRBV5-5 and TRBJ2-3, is DAGVTQSPTHLIKTRGQQVTLRCSPISGHKSVSWYQQVLGQGPQFIFQYYEKEERGRGNFPDRFSARQFPNYSSELNVNALLLGDSALYLCASSSYGRAADTQYFGPGTRLTVL.

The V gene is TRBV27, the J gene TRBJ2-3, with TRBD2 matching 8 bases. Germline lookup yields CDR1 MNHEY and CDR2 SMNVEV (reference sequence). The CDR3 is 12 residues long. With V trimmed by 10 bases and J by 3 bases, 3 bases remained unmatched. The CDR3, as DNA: TGTGCCACCGGGAGGGGAACAGATACGCAGTATTTT. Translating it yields CATGRGTDTQYF.

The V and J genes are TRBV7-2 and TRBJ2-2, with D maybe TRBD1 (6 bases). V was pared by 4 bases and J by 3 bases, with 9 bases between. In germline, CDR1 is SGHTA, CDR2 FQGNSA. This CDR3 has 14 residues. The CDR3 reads CASSYHRDTGELFF. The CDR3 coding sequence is TGTGCCAGCAGCTACCACAGGGACACCGGGGAGCTGTTTTTT.

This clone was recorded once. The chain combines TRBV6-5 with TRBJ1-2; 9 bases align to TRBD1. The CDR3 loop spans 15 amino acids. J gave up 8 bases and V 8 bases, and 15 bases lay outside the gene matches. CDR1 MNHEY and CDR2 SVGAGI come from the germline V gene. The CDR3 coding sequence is TGTGCCAGCGGCGAACAGGGGGCACCCTTGAAAGGCTACACCTTC. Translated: CASGEQGAPLKGYTF.

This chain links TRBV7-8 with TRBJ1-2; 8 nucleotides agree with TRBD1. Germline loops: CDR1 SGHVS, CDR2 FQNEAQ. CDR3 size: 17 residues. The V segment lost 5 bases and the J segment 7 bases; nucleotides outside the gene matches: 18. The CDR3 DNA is TGTGCCAGCAGCCAACAGTCGGGTGGGCAGGGGGCCGGTGGCTACACCTTC. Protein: CASSQQSGGQGAGGYTF.